Given below is one TCR beta chain in context. The data derive from a study of blood T cell repertoires in COVID-19. Recruits, aged about 18 to 95 years, lived in 24 US areas. Assay: immunoSEQ multiplex PCR; the TCRdb copy retains only in-frame clones and omits some. Of more than 250,000 clones listed, around 88% are singletons. After removal of 6 bases from V and 4 bases from J, the junction contained 12 bases not matched to a gene. The CDR3 extends over 15 amino acids. The germline V gene has CDR1 SQVTM and CDR2 ANQGSEA. This chain uses TRBV29-1 with TRBJ2-5; the match to TRBD1 covers 9 bases. The specimen sequenced was PBMCs or T cells enriched from blood (not recorded which). This clonotype was sampled from a woman aged 40 to 50 with acute COVID-19. The CDR3 bases are TGCAGCGTGGCCGCGAGGACAGGGGTGGGAGAGACCCAGTACTTC. Translation gives CSVAARTGVGETQYF. The full variable domain, rest sourced from reference TRBV29-1 and TRBJ2-5, is SAVISQKPSRDICQRGTSLTIQCQVDSQVTMMFWYRQQPGQSLTLIATANQGSEATYESGFVIDKFPISRPNLTFSTLTVSNMSPEDSSIYLCSVAARTGVGETQYFGPGTRLLVL.